One sample yielded the 9 T cell receptor beta chains listed below, sequenced in a study of vaccination effects on CD4 cells after COVID-19. Sequencing used immunoSEQ multiplex PCR; TCRdb keeps in-frame clones, though not all of them. This table holds 35,000 to 55,000 clones, over 65% found once. Isolating CD4+ T cells followed approximately nine days of culture. Between March and December 2020, the person had a SARS-CoV-2 infection that PCR confirmed. All study participants received two doses of BNT162b2 or mRNA-1273 vaccine. No antigen has been identified for these receptors. The sequenced sample was CD4+ T cells from PBMCs cultured without peptide, obtained after COVID-19 vaccination. Receptors were obtained from a human donor who had a prior SARS-CoV-2 infection.

This chain uses TRBV5-1 with TRBJ1-1, with 11 bases identical to TRBD1. The germline V gene has CDR1 SGHRS and CDR2 YFSETQ. The CDR3 contains 14 residues. With 3 bases clipped from V and 8 bases from J, the junction kept 6 bases outside the gene matches. The CDR3 region has the DNA TGCGCCAGCAGCTACCCCGGGACAGGGGGGGAAGCTTTCTTT. Translated: CASSYPGTGGEAFF.

Written as DNA, the CDR3 is TGTGCCAGCAGCCCCACTTCGGGGGGATCTGGGGCCAACGTCCTGACTTTC. Its protein is CASSPTSGGSGANVLTF. The rearrangement uses TRBV7-3 and TRBJ2-6; TRBD2 matches at 7 bases. With 5 bases clipped from V and 1 base from J, the junction kept 8 bases outside the gene matches. Germline CDR1 and CDR2: SGHTA and FQGTGA. The CDR3 has 17 amino acids.

The chain employs TRBV5-1 and TRBJ2-1; 7 bases map to TRBD2. This CDR3 contains 14 residues. The germline gives CDR1 SGHRS, CDR2 YFSETQ. J lost 2 bases, V lost 5 bases, and 4 bases had no gene match. The CDR3 DNA reads as TGCGCCAGCAGGGGACTATATCCCTACAATGAGCAGTTCTTC. This encodes CASRGLYPYNEQFF.

The V call is TRBV7-3, the J call TRBJ2-3, with no clear D. CDR1 and CDR2 from the germline V gene are SGHTA and FQGTGA. V was trimmed by 2 bases and J by 6 bases, leaving 21 bases between them. The CDR3 totals 17 residues. The CDR3 DNA is TGTGCCAGCAGCTTAGGTCCCCGAACGAGCACTTGGGATACGCAGTATTTT. This encodes CASSLGPRTSTWDTQYF.

The chain recombines TRBV9 with TRBJ1-5; the D is unclear. Trimming removed 2 bases at V and 6 bases at J, with 9 bases between. Germline assignment: CDR1 SGDLS and CDR2 YYNGEE. The CDR3 has 13 residues. The CDR3 nucleotides read TGTGCCAGCAGCGTTATCGACGGTCAGCCCCAGCATTTT. Protein: CASSVIDGQPQHF.

This rearrangement joins TRBV18 to TRBJ1-5; TRBD1 is a possible D gene (5 bases). The CDR3 covers 15 residues. With 3 bases removed from V and 7 bases from J, the gap between germline ends came to 16 bases. Germline V gene data show CDR1 as KGHSH and CDR2 as LQKENI. The CDR3 protein is CASSPRHQGYQPQHF. CDR3 sequence (DNA): TGTGCCAGCTCACCCAGGCATCAGGGTTACCAGCCCCAGCATTTT. Supplemented by reference TRBV18 and TRBJ1-5, the full variable domain reads NAGVMQNPRHLVRRRGQEARLRCSPMKGHSHVYWYRQLPEEGLKFMVYLQKENIIDESGMPKERFSAEFPKEGPSILRIQQVVRGDSAAYFCASSPRHQGYQPQHFGDGTRLSIL.

The gene calls are TRBV3-1 (or the pseudogene TRBV3-2) and TRBJ1-2, with a weak D call TRBD1 (5 bases). Germline V gene lookup returns CDR1 LGHDT and CDR2 YNNKEL (reference sequence). With 4 bases removed from V and 1 base from J, the gap between germline ends came to 13 bases. The CDR3 totals 15 residues. DNA of the CDR3: TGTGCCAGCAGCCCCTTTGGGGGATTTAACTATGGCTACACCTTC. Its protein is CASSPFGGFNYGYTF.

This chain uses TRBV19 with TRBJ2-7; D not certain. The CDR3 totals 11 residues. With 2 bases removed from V and 5 bases from J, the gap between germline ends came to 4 bases. Germline CDR1 is LNHDA and CDR2 is SQIVND (reference sequence). CDR3 region: CASSIRNEQYF. In DNA form, the CDR3 reads TGTGCCAGTAGTATAAGAAACGAGCAGTACTTC. The whole variable domain, remainder taken from reference TRBV19 and TRBJ2-7, is DGGITQSPKYLFRKEGQNVTLSCEQNLNHDAMYWYRQDPGQGLRLIYYSQIVNDFQKGDIAEGYSVSREKKESFPLTVTSAQKNPTAFYLCASSIRNEQYFGPGTRLTVT.

This chain joins TRBV15 and TRBJ1-5; TRBD1 matches at 10 bases. Trimming removed 3 bases from V and 6 bases from J; junction bases left unmatched: 5. This CDR3 contains 15 residues. The germline CDR1 and CDR2 sequences are LNHNV and YYDKDF (reference sequence). As DNA, the CDR3 is TGTGCCACCAGCAGCAGACAGGGGGCAAGTCAGCCCCAGCATTTT. It specifies CATSSRQGASQPQHF.